At least ten counts were recorded for the clone carrying this T cell receptor (beta chain). Antigen specificity is unknown. The source of the sample is a study of T cells in Graves' hyperthyroidism and ophthalmopathy. Study-wide context: Peripheral blood was collected at initial diagnosis, before any treatment.

Amplified TCR beta CDR3 regions came from RNA transcripts. Researchers ran a first-round RT-PCR on the TCR CDR3 using the HTBI primer set. TCRdb itself ran the multiplex PCR reads through MiXCR, one entry per CDR3 protein. The table lists 500,000 or so distinct CDR3 sequences, about 15% of them singletons, with approximately 15% in the top ten. Study-wide findings and caveats: Blood held most thyroid clonotypes expanded above 0.001 frequency. Ophthalmopathy, as predicted by the model, came a median approximately 5.9 months after the prediction.

The CDR3 extends over 15 amino acids. J was trimmed by 4 bases and V by 5 bases; bases with no gene match: 8. Germline V gene lookup returns CDR1 DFQATT and CDR2 SNEGSKA (reference sequence). The chain recombines TRBV20-1 with TRBJ1-1; TRBD1 aligns across 12 bases. Sequencing input: blood. This sequence was found in a woman under 30 with Graves' ophthalmopathy. The CDR3 sequence is CSAVPGQGAGTEAFF. In nucleotides, the CDR3 is TGCAGTGCTGTCCCGGGACAGGGGGCTGGCACTGAAGCTTTCTTT.